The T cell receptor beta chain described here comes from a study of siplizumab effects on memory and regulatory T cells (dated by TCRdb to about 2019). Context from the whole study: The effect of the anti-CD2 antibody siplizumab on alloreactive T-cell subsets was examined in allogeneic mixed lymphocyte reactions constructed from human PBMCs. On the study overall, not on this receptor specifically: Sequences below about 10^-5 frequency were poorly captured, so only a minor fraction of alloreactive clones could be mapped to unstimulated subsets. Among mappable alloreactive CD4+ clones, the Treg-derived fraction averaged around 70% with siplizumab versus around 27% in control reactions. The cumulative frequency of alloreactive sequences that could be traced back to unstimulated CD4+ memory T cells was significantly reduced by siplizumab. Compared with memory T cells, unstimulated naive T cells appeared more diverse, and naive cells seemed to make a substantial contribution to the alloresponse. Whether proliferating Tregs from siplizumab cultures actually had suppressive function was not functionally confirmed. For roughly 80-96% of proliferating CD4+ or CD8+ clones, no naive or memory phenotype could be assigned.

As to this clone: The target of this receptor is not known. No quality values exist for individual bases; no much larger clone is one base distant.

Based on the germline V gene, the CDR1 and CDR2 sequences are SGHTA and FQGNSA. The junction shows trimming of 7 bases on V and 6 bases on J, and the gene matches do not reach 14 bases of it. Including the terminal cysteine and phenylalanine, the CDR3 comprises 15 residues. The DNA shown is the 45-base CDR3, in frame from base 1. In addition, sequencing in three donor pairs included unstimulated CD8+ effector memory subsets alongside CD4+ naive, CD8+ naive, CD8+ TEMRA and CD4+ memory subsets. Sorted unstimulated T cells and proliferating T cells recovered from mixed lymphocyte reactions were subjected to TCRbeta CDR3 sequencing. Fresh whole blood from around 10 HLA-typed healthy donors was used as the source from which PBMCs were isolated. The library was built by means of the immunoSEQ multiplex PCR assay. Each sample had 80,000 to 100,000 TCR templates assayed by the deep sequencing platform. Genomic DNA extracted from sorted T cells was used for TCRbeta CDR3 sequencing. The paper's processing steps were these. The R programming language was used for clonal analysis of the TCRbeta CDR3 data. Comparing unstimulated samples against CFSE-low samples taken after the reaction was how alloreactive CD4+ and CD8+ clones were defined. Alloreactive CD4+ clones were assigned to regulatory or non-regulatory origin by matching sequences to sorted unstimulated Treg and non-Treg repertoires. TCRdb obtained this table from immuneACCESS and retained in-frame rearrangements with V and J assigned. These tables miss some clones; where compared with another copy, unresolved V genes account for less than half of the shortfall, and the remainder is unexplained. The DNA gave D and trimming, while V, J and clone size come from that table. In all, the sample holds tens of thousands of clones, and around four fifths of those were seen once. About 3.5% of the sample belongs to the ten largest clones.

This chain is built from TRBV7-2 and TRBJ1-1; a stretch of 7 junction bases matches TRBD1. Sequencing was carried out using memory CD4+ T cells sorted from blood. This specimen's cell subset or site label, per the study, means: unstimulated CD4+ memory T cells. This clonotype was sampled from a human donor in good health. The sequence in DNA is TGTGCCAGCACCTGGACAGGCTATGGGTCGGCTGAAGCTTTCTTT. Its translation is CASTWTGYGSAEAFF. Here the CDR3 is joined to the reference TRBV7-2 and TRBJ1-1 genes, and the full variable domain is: GAGVSQSPSNKVTEKGKDVELRCDPISGHTALYWYRQSLGQGLEFLIYFQGNSAPDKSGLPSDRFSAERTGGSVSTLTIQRTQQEDSAVYLCASTWTGYGSAEAFFGQGTRLTVV.